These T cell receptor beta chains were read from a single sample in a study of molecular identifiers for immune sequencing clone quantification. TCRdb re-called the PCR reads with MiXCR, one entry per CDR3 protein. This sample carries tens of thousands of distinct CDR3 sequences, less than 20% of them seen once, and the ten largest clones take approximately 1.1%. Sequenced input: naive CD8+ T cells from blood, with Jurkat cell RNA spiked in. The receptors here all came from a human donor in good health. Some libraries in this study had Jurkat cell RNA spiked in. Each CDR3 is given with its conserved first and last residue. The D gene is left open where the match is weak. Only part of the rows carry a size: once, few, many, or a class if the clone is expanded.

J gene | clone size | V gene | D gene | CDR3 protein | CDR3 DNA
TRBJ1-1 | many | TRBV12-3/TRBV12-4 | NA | CASSLGGLDTEAFF | TGTGCCAGCAGTTTAGGGGGGCTCGACACTGAAGCTTTCTTT
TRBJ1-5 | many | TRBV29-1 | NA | CSAMGDSNQPQHF | TGCAGTGCGATGGGTGATAGCAATCAGCCCCAGCATTTT
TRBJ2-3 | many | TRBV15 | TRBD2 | CATSTGTSRTQYF | TGTGCCACCAGCACCGGGACTAGCAGAACGCAGTATTTT
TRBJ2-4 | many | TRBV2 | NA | CASSEALRQKNIQYF | TGTGCCAGCAGTGAAGCGTTAAGACAGAAAAACATTCAGTACTTC
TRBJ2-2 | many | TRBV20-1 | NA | CSASRASDGELFF | TGCAGTGCTAGTAGGGCTAGCGACGGGGAGCTGTTTTTT
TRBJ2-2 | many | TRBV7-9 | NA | CASSPRITGELFF | TGTGCCAGCAGCCCTCGAATCACCGGGGAGCTGTTTTTT
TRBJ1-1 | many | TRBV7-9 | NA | CASKNEMNTEAFF | TGTGCCAGCAAGAACGAGATGAACACTGAAGCTTTCTTT
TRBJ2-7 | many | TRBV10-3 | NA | CAISELPPGSGSYEQYF | TGTGCCATCAGTGAGTTACCTCCAGGGTCTGGGTCCTACGAGCAGTACTTC
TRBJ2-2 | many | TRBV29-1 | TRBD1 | CSVGGQGSPGTGELFF | TGCAGCGTTGGGGGACAGGGGAGTCCCGGCACCGGGGAGCTGTTTTTT
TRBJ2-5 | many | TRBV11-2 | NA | CASSLPRTRFEETQYF | TGTGCCAGCAGCTTACCCAGGACAAGATTTGAAGAGACCCAGTACTTC
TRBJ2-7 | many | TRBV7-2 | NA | CASSSLGGSSYEQYF | TGTGCCAGCAGCTCATTGGGGGGAAGCTCCTACGAGCAGTACTTC
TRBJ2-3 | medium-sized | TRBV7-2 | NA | CASSLGIWSGADTQYF | TGTGCCAGCAGCTTAGGTATCTGGTCCGGGGCAGATACGCAGTATTTT
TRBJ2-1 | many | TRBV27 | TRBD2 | CASSGTSGTSYNEQFF | TGTGCCAGCAGTGGGACTAGCGGTACCTCCTACAATGAGCAGTTCTTC
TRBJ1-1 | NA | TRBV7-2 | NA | CASSLRTVLLGFF | TGTGCCAGCAGCTTAAGGACAGTTCTTCTTGGTTTCTTT
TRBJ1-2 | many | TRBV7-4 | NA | CASSRGGTNSDYTF | TGTGCCAGCAGCAGGGGAGGGACAAACTCCGACTACACCTTC
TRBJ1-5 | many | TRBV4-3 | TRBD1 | CASSHDRGGQPQHF | TGCGCCAGCAGCCACGACAGGGGAGGTCAGCCCCAGCATTTT
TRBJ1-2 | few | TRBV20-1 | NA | CSARDYDSPYGYTF | TGCAGTGCTAGAGATTACGATAGCCCCTATGGCTACACCTTC
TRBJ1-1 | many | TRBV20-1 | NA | CSARGGLNTEAFF | TGCAGTGCTAGAGGCGGATTGAACACTGAAGCTTTCTTT
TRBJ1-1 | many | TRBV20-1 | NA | CSAPWGTEAFF | TGCAGTGCTCCCTGGGGCACTGAAGCTTTCTTT
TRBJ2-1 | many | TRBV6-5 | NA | CASSYGGSYNEQFF | TGTGCCAGCAGTTACGGGGGGTCCTACAATGAGCAGTTCTTC
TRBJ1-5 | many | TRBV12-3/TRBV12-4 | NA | CASSLWGQGNQPQHF | TGTGCCAGCAGTTTATGGGGACAAGGCAATCAGCCCCAGCATTTT
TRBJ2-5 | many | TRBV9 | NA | CASSIQGGGGETQYF | TGTGCCAGCAGCATTCAAGGGGGAGGGGGGGAGACCCAGTACTTC
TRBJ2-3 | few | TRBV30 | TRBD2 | CAWSIGGTSTDTQYF | TGTGCCTGGAGTATCGGGGGGACTAGCACAGATACGCAGTATTTT
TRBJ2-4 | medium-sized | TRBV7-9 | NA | CASSDDSLLAKNIQYF | TGTGCCAGCAGCGACGACAGTCTCCTAGCCAAAAACATTCAGTACTTC